These 3 T cell receptor beta chains share one sample of origin, sequenced in a study of cytomegalovirus exposure and HLA in healthy donors. The PCR contained 60 Vbeta and 13 Jbeta primers. Profiled with immunoSEQ multiplex PCR; TCRdb holds only in-frame clones, not every one. Of about 160,000 clones in the sample, about 80% were seen once. The material sequenced was PBMCs. The receptors were sampled from a middle-aged man in good health and CMV-seronegative.

Here the CDR3 reads CASSPRLAGVYEQFF. The CDR3 region has the DNA TGCGCCAGCAGCCCTCGACTAGCGGGAGTCTATGAGCAGTTCTTC. This chain links TRBV5-1 with TRBJ2-1; 12 bases are shared with TRBD2. Germline CDR1 reads SGHRS; CDR2 reads YFSETQ. The CDR3 length is 15 residues. J was trimmed by 8 bases and V by 4 bases; bases with no gene match: 7.

This chain uses TRBV2 with TRBJ1-1; 7 bases match TRBD1. The V gene's germline CDR1 is SNHLY and CDR2 FYNNEI. The CDR3 is 15 residues long. J lost 4 bases, V lost 10 bases, and 15 bases had no gene match. DNA of the CDR3: TGTGCCACCGGGACAGAAAGAGGGGGCATCACTGAAGCTTTCTTT. This sequence encodes CATGTERGGITEAFF.

The chain couples TRBV11-3 to TRBJ2-1; the D gene is possibly TRBD1 (6 bases). V lost 2 bases to trimming and J lost 5 bases, with 28 bases between them. This CDR3 comprises 20 residues. From germline, CDR1 is SGHNT and CDR2 YENEEA. The CDR3 nucleotides read TGTGCCAGCAGCTTATTTGGCCCCTCGATTACAGGGCTGGGGAACAATGAGCAGTTCTTC. Its protein is CASSLFGPSITGLGNNEQFF.